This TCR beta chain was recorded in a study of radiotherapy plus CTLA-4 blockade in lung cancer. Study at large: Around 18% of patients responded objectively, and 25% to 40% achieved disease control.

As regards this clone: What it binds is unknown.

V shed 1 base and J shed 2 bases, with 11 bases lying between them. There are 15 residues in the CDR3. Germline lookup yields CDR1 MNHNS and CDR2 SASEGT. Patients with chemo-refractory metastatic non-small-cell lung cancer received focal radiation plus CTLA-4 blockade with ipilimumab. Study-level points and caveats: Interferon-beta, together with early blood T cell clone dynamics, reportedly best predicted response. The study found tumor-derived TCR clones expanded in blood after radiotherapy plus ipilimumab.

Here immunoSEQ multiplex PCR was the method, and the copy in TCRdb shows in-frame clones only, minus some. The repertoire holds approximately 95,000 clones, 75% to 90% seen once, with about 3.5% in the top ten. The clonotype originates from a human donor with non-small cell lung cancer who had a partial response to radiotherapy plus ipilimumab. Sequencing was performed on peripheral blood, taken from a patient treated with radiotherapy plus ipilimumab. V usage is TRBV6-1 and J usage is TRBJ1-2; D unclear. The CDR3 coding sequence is TGTGCCAGCAGTGAAGAGAACGGTTCCAACTATGGCTACACCTTC. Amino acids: CASSEENGSNYGYTF.